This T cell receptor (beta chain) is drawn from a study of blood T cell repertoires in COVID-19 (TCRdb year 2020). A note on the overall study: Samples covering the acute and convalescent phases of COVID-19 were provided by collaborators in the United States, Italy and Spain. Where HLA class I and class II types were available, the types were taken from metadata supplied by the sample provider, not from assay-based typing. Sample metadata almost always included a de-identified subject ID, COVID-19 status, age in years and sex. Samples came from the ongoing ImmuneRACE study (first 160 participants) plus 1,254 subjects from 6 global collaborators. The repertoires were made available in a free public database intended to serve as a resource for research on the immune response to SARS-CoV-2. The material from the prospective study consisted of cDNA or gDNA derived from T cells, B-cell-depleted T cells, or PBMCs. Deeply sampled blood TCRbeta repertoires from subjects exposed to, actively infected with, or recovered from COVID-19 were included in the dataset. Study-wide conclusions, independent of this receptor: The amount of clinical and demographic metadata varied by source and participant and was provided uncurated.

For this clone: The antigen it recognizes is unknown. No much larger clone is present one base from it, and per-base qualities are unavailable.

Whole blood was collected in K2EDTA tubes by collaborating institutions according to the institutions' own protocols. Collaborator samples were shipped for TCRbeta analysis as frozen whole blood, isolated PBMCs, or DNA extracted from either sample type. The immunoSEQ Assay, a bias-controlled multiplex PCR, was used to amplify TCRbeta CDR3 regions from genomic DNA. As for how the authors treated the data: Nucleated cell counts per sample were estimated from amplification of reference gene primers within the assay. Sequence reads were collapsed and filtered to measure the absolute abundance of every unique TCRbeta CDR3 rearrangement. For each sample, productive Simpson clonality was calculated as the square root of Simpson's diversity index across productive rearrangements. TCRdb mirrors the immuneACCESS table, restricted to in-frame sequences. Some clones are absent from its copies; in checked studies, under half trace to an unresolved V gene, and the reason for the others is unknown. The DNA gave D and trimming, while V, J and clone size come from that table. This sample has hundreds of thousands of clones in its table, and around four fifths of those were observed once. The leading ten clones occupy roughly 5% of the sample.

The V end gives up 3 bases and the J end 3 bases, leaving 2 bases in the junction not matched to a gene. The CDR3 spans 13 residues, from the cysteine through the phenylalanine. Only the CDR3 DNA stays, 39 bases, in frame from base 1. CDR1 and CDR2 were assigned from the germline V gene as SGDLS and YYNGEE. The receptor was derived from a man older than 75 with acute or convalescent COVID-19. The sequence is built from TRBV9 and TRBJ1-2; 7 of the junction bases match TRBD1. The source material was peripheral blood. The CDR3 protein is CASSEQGYYGYTF. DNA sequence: TGTGCCAGCAGCGAACAGGGGTACTATGGCTACACCTTC.